These T cell receptor beta chains were read from a single sample in a study of response to subunit inactivated influenza vaccine. TCRdb re-analysed the RT-PCR reads in MiXCR, keeping a single row per CDR3 protein. This table has around 300,000 distinct CDR3 sequences, about 20% appearing once. Sequenced material: PBMCs from blood, taken approximately 20 months after vaccination. Receptors were obtained from a man between 45 and 75 years old who received an inactivated influenza vaccine. Both conserved end residues are part of each CDR3. A D gene is named only where the DNA matches it firmly. Not all rows give a size; the values are once, few, many and, for expanded clones, a class.

>TRBJ2-6|TRBV20-1|.|.
CSASPTSGANVLTF
TGCAGTGCTAGTCCCACCTCTGGGGCCAACGTCCTGACTTTC
>TRBJ2-5|TRBV10-3|TRBD2|.
CAISELAGGLETQYF
TGTGCCATCAGTGAGCTAGCGGGAGGGCTAGAGACCCAGTACTTC
>TRBJ2-7|TRBV7-2|TRBD2|.
CASSLGLAGGEHEQYF
TGTGCCAGCAGCTTGGGACTAGCGGGAGGGGAACACGAGCAGTACTTC
>TRBJ2-3|TRBV15|.|.
CATSRGSLVTSTDTQYF
TGTGCCACCAGCAGAGGGTCGTTGGTGACTAGCACAGATACGCAGTATTTT
>TRBJ2-4|TRBV11-2|TRBD2|.
CASSSWRGKNIQYF
TGTGCCAGCAGCTCTTGGCGGGGGAAAAACATTCAGTACTTC
>TRBJ1-5|TRBV20-1|TRBD1|many
CSVPTGGVSNQPQHF
TGCAGTGTTCCGACAGGGGGGGTTAGCAATCAGCCCCAGCATTTT
>TRBJ2-3|TRBV5-8|.|few
CASSNQGIGTDTQYF
TGTGCCAGCAGCAATCAGGGGATTGGCACAGATACGCAGTATTTT
>TRBJ2-1|TRBV4-2|.|.
CASSQDHQDHNEQFF
TGTGCCAGCAGCCAAGATCACCAGGACCACAATGAGCAGTTCTTC
>TRBJ2-3|TRBV27|.|many
CASSLQGSFTDTQYF
TGTGCCAGCAGTTTACAGGGAAGTTTCACAGATACGCAGTATTTT
>TRBJ1-4|TRBV6-2/TRBV6-3|.|few
CASSSGGQGYEKLFF
TGTGCCAGCAGCTCCGGAGGGCAGGGCTATGAAAAACTGTTTTTT
>TRBJ1-2|TRBV7-9|TRBD1|.
CASSVTFQGDYGYTF
TGTGCCAGCAGCGTGACCTTTCAGGGGGACTATGGCTACACCTTC
>TRBJ2-3|TRBV20-1|TRBD2|.
CSATIAGPKDTQYF
TGCAGTGCAACCATAGCGGGGCCCAAAGATACGCAGTATTTT